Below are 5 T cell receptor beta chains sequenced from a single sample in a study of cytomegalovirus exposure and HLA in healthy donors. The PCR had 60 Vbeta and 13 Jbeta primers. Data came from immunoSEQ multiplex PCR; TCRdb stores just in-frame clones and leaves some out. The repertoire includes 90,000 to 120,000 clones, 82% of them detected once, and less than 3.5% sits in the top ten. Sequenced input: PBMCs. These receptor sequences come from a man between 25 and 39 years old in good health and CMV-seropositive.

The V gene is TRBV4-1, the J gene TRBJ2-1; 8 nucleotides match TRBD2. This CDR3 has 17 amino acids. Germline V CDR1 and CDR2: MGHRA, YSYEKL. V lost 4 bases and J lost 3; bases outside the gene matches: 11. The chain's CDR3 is CASSPQSRGGVYNEQFF. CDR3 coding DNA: TGCGCCAGCAGCCCCCAAAGTCGGGGGGGCGTCTACAATGAGCAGTTCTTC.

The CDR3 bases are TGTGCCTGGAGTCCAACAGGGGAACAGCCCCAGCATTTT. The encoded protein is CAWSPTGEQPQHF. The genes are TRBV30 and TRBJ1-5, with 7 nucleotides matching TRBD1. The CDR3 has 13 residues. The germline V gene has CDR1 GTSNPN and CDR2 SVGIG (reference sequence). V dropped 2 bases and J dropped 7; count of bases not matched to a gene: 5.

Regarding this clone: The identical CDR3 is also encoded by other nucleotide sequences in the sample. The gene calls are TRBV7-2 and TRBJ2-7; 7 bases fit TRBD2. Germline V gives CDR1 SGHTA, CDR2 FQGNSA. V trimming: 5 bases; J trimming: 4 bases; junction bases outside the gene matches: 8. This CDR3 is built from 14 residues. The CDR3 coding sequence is TGTGCCAGCAGCCTAGGTGGGGGGGGATACGAGCAGTACTTC. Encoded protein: CASSLGGGGYEQYF.

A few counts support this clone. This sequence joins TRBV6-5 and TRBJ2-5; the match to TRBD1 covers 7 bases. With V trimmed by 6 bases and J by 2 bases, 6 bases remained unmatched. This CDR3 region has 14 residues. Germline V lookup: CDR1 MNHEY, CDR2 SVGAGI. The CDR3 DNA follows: TGTGCCAGCAGACCTACGACAGGGCAAGAGACCCAGTACTTC. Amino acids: CASRPTTGQETQYF.

DNA of the CDR3: TGTGCCAGCAGCAAAGCGCAACACCTTCCCGCCAAGTATGGCTACACCTTC. The encoded protein is CASSKAQHLPAKYGYTF. The V call is TRBV21-1, the J call TRBJ1-2; the listed D gene, TRBD1, was not tested against the DNA. TRBV21-1 corresponds to a pseudogene. The CDR3 sequence is 17 residues long.